This TCR beta chain was obtained from a study of blood T cell repertoires in COVID-19. Study as a whole: Sources were T cells, B-cell-depleted T cells, or PBMCs; the material itself was cDNA or gDNA.

Profiled with immunoSEQ multiplex PCR; TCRdb holds only in-frame clones, not every one. In the table there are 360,000 or so clones, around nine tenths of which are singletons. Germline trimming cut 6 bases from V and 6 bases from J; bases unmatched to any gene: 5. Germline V gene data show CDR1 as LNHDA and CDR2 as SQIVND (reference sequence). The CDR3 contains 13 residues. Sequencing used PBMCs or T cells enriched from blood (not recorded which). This TCR was recovered from a woman under 40 who had been exposed to COVID-19. V usage is TRBV19 and J usage is TRBJ1-2, with 9 bases fitting TRBD1. The DNA for the CDR3 is TGTGCCAGTAGGATGACAGGGGGGAATGGCTACACCTTC. This codes for CASRMTGGNGYTF.